This entry lists 26 T cell receptor beta chains sequenced from one sample in a study of cytomegalovirus exposure and HLA in healthy donors. The PCR made use of 60 Vbeta and 13 Jbeta primers. Using immunoSEQ multiplex PCR, the repertoire was profiled, and TCRdb retains in-frame clones only, with some absent. The table includes some 180,000 clones, 81% detected once. Sequencing input: PBMCs. These TCRs come from a man between 35 and 55 years old in good health and CMV-seropositive.

The chain uses TRBV6-1 and TRBJ1-2; 10 bases are a match to TRBD1. Germline V lookup: CDR1 MNHNS, CDR2 SASEGT. V lost 7 bases to trimming and J lost 3 bases; unmatched junction nucleotides: 8. This CDR3 is 15 amino acids long. CDR3 DNA sequence: TGTGCCAGCAAACCGGGACAGGGGATGGACTATGGCTACACCTTC. Amino acids: CASKPGQGMDYGYTF.

The CDR3 here is CASSMVAVVKAGELFF. Here the CDR3 DNA reads TGTGCCAGTAGTATGGTAGCGGTTGTGAAGGCCGGGGAGCTGTTTTTT. The chain links TRBV19 to TRBJ2-2; TRBD2 might be the D (6 bases). Trimming took off 3 bases at V and 6 bases at J, with 17 bases between the two ends. CDR3 length: 16 residues. Germline CDR1 is LNHDA and CDR2 is SQIVND (reference sequence).

V gene TRBV28 combines with J gene TRBJ1-2; D is possibly TRBD1 (6 bases). The germline gives CDR1 MDHEN, CDR2 SYDVKM. Trimming stripped 5 bases from V and 8 bases from J, with 18 bases between. This CDR3 region has 14 residues. CDR3 sequence: CASSVGQRLGGYTF. The CDR3 DNA reads TGTGCCAGCAGTGTTGGACAGAGACTGGGGGGCTACACCTTC.

This chain uses TRBV7-2 with TRBJ2-5; D not resolved. The CDR3 spans 13 residues. Germline CDR1 and CDR2: SGHTA and FQGNSA. The germline V and J ends were trimmed by 5 bases and 5 bases, with 12 bases remaining between them. The CDR3 sequence: CASSRSTRETQYF. The CDR3 DNA reads as TGTGCCAGCAGCCGGTCGACGCGGGAGACCCAGTACTTC. Looking up the rest from reference TRBV7-2 and TRBJ2-5 gives the full variable domain: GAGVSQSPSNKVTEKGKDVELRCDPISGHTALYWYRQSLGQGLEFLIYFQGNSAPDKSGLPSDRFSAERTGGSVSTLTIQRTQQEDSAVYLCASSRSTRETQYFGPGTRLLVL.

The rearrangement uses TRBV2 and TRBJ1-5; 9 positions match TRBD1. CDR1 and CDR2 from the germline V gene are SNHLY and FYNNEI. This CDR3 is built from 15 residues. The trim removed 6 bases at V and 7 bases at J, leaving 10 bases unmatched. For the CDR3, the DNA is TGTGCCAGCAGAGAGACAGGGGGGTTAGGCCAGCCCCAGCATTTT. Protein sequence: CASRETGGLGQPQHF.

The chain combines TRBV5-6 with TRBJ2-7; 9 bases align to TRBD1. The CDR3 is made up of 16 amino acids. Germline assignment: CDR1 SGHDT and CDR2 YYEEEE. V lost 4 bases, J lost 2 bases, and 10 bases stayed unmatched. CDR3 coding DNA: TGTGCCAGCAGCCCCCTCGGGACAGGGTTAACCTACGAGCAGTACTTC. It codes for CASSPLGTGLTYEQYF.

The rearrangement joins TRBV6-6 to TRBJ1-2; 8 bases agree with TRBD1. The germline V gene has CDR1 MNHNY and CDR2 SVGAGI (reference sequence). The CDR3 is 15 amino acids. After removal of 11 bases from V and 7 bases from J, the junction contained 18 bases not matched to a gene. CDR3: CASAGQGARSSGYTF. In DNA form, the CDR3 reads TGTGCCTCAGCAGGGCAGGGGGCAAGGTCGAGTGGCTACACCTTC.

This clone was picked up a small number of times. The chain carries TRBV7-2 and TRBJ2-5, with 14 bases lining up with TRBD2. The CDR3 is made up of 16 amino acids. Trimming at V came to 1 base and at J to 4 bases, leaving 2 bases not matched to a gene. Germline-derived CDR1 and CDR2 are SGHTA and FQGNSA. CDR3 nucleotide sequence: TGTGCCAGCAGCTTAGGACTAGCGGGGGGGCGAGAGACCCAGTACTTC. Protein sequence: CASSLGLAGGRETQYF.

The CDR3 region is CASTCLQGSSYNEQFF. CDR3 coding DNA: TGTGCCAGCACTTGCTTACAGGGTAGCTCCTACAATGAGCAGTTCTTC. The chain links TRBV6-4 to TRBJ2-1; tentatively, D is TRBD1 (6 bases). The germline V and J ends were trimmed by 7 bases and 0 bases, with 16 bases remaining between them. The CDR3 runs 16 residues. Germline V CDR1 and CDR2: MRHNA, SNTAGT.

The CDR3 here is CASSPYLTDTQYF. DNA of the CDR3: TGTGCCAGCAGCCCCTATCTTACAGATACGCAGTATTTT. This sequence joins TRBV7-2 and TRBJ2-3; D call uncertain. With 5 bases removed from V and 3 bases from J, the gap between germline ends came to 9 bases. The germline V gene encodes CDR1 SGHTA and CDR2 FQGNSA. The CDR3 contains 13 residues.

V gene TRBV5-1 combines with J gene TRBJ2-1, with D unresolved. Trimming took off 0 bases at V and 0 bases at J, with 7 bases between the two ends. The length of the CDR3 is 15 residues. The germline CDR1 and CDR2 sequences are SGHRS and YFSETQ. Here the CDR3 reads CASSLGPSSYNEQFF. The CDR3 nucleotides read TGCGCCAGCAGCTTGGGGCCAAGCTCCTACAATGAGCAGTTCTTC.

V usage is TRBV23-1 and J usage is TRBJ1-2, with D tentatively TRBD1 (5 bases). TRBV23-1 is an open reading frame whose function is uncertain. V lost 7 bases and J lost 3, with 24 bases in between. CDR3 length: 17 residues. This chain's CDR3 is CASTPCSLQGAHYGYTF. For the CDR3, the DNA is TGCGCCAGCACCCCCTGTTCCCTGCAGGGTGCTCACTATGGCTACACCTTC.

The V gene is TRBV7-2, the J gene TRBJ2-3; TRBD2 matches at 9 bases. This CDR3 has 15 residues. V trimming: 5 bases; J trimming: 4 bases; junction bases outside the gene matches: 7. Germline V CDR1 and CDR2: SGHTA, FQGNSA. The DNA for the CDR3 is TGTGCCAGCAGCGGAGTGGGCGGGAGGGCAGATACGCAGTATTTT. Encoded protein: CASSGVGGRADTQYF.

The genes are TRBV7-9 and TRBJ2-5, with 7 bases that match TRBD1. Per germline, CDR1 SEHNR and CDR2 FQNEAQ (reference sequence). This CDR3 is 13 amino acids long. The J segment lost 4 bases and the V segment lost 5 bases, leaving 4 bases of the junction unmatched. This CDR3 reads CASSRQGPETQYF. The CDR3, as DNA: TGTGCCAGCAGCCGACAGGGTCCAGAGACCCAGTACTTC.

The V and J genes are TRBV5-8 and TRBJ1-5; 9 bases match TRBD1. The CDR3 totals 17 residues. Trimming cost V 5 bases and J 0 bases; bases outside gene matches: 9. Germline CDR1 SGHTS, CDR2 YDEGEE. In DNA form, the CDR3 reads TGTGCCAGCAGGCCCGGGACAGGGATATATAGCAATCAGCCCCAGCATTTT. It yields the protein CASRPGTGIYSNQPQHF.

This chain joins TRBV6-1 and TRBJ2-1; D may be TRBD2 (5 bases). V dropped 7 bases and J dropped 6 bases, with 19 bases sitting between them. This CDR3 comprises 15 residues. CDR1 is MNHNS, CDR2 SASEGT, per germline. DNA for the CDR3: TGTGCCAGCAACCCAGGATCCTGGGAGACCAATGAGCAGTTCTTC. It specifies CASNPGSWETNEQFF.

V gene TRBV5-8 combines with J gene TRBJ2-1; 10 nucleotides match TRBD2. V lost 5 bases and J lost 8; bases outside the gene matches: 10. Germline-derived CDR1 and CDR2 are SGHTS and YDEGEE. The CDR3 is 15 residues long. This chain's CDR3 is CASSLTSGEWDEQFF. The DNA for the CDR3 is TGTGCCAGCAGTCTCACTAGCGGGGAGTGGGATGAGCAGTTCTTC.

The chain combines TRBV19 with TRBJ1-1, with TRBD1 as a possible D gene (6 bases). V gave up 5 bases and J gave up 6 bases, with 16 bases separating them. This CDR3 contains 14 residues. The germline V gene encodes CDR1 LNHDA and CDR2 SQIVND (reference sequence). The DNA for the CDR3 is TGTGCCAGTAGTGCATCTACAGGGCGGTCTGAAGCTTTCTTT. This translates into CASSASTGRSEAFF. The entire variable domain, with the rest obtained from reference TRBV19 and TRBJ1-1, is as follows: DGGITQSPKYLFRKEGQNVTLSCEQNLNHDAMYWYRQDPGQGLRLIYYSQIVNDFQKGDIAEGYSVSREKKESFPLTVTSAQKNPTAFYLCASSASTGRSEAFFGQGTRLTVV.

J is TRBJ2-3 and V is TRBV10-3; the match to TRBD2 covers 8 bases. There are 15 residues in the CDR3. Trimming removed 8 bases from V and 6 bases from J; junction bases left unmatched: 13. CDR1 is ENHRY, CDR2 SYGVKD, per germline. The CDR3 DNA sequence: TGTGCCATCGGTCGGGGGGGCATATTCTCGGATACGCAGTATTTT. Its translation: CAIGRGGIFSDTQYF.

This sequence joins TRBV5-6 and TRBJ2-5; D is perhaps TRBD1 (5 bases). From germline, CDR1 is SGHDT and CDR2 YYEEEE. CDR3 size: 14 residues. Trimming took off 3 bases at V and 2 bases at J, with 11 bases between the two ends. The CDR3 region has the DNA TGTGCCAGCAGCTCGGTGACAGTACAAGAGACCCAGTACTTC. This translates into CASSSVTVQETQYF.

The rearrangement joins TRBV27 to TRBJ2-1; 7 bases map to TRBD2. CDR1 and CDR2 from the germline V gene are MNHEY and SMNVEV (reference sequence). The J segment lost 6 bases and the V segment lost 3 bases, leaving 8 bases of the junction unmatched. The CDR3 is made up of 15 amino acids. The CDR3 DNA reads as TGTGCCAGCAGTTTTTGGAGCGGGGAGGGCAATGAGCAGTTCTTC. It encodes CASSFWSGEGNEQFF.

The chain is built from TRBV28 and TRBJ2-7, with 14 bases identical to TRBD2. V was pared by 8 bases and J by 2 bases, with 8 bases of the junction left unmatched. CDR1 and CDR2 from the germline V gene are MDHEN and SYDVKM. This CDR3 contains 16 residues. For the CDR3, the DNA is TGTGCCAGCGAATTGGGACTAGCGGGAGCGCCCTACGAGCAGTACTTC. This codes for CASELGLAGAPYEQYF.

The rearrangement uses TRBV12-5 and TRBJ2-7; maybe TRBD1 (5 bases). Germline CDR1 reads LGHNT; CDR2 reads FRNRAP. Trimming took 5 bases from V and 5 from J, leaving 16 bases between them. The CDR3 has 14 amino acids. The CDR3 spells CASGPPGRVDEQYF. Written as DNA, the CDR3 is TGTGCTAGTGGTCCCCCCGGCAGGGTGGACGAGCAGTACTTC.

The chain links TRBV15 to TRBJ1-1; tentative D call: TRBD1 (5 bases). The germline CDR1 and CDR2 sequences are LNHNV and YYDKDF (reference sequence). Trimming removed 0 bases from V and 1 base from J, with 6 bases in between. The CDR3 is made up of 14 amino acids. CDR3 nucleotide sequence: TGTGCCACCAGCAGAGACAGGGCGAACACTGAAGCTTTCTTT. Encoded protein: CATSRDRANTEAFF.

This clone showed up just a few times. This chain links TRBV10-3 with TRBJ2-1; TRBD2 aligns across 9 bases. This CDR3 is built from 13 residues. The germline gives CDR1 ENHRY, CDR2 SYGVKD. With V trimmed by 0 bases and J by 12 bases, 3 bases remained unmatched. The CDR3 here is CAISESKTSGQFF. In DNA, the CDR3 is TGTGCCATCAGTGAGTCGAAGACTAGCGGGCAGTTCTTC.

The chain couples TRBV7-3 to TRBJ2-5, with 8 positions matching TRBD2. Germline assignment: CDR1 SGHTA and CDR2 FQGTGA. The trim removed 2 bases at V and 5 bases at J, leaving 7 bases unmatched. CDR3 length: 15 residues. The CDR3 region is CASSLLGGGMETQYF. CDR3 DNA: TGTGCCAGCAGCTTATTGGGCGGGGGGATGGAGACCCAGTACTTC.